This TCR beta chain is drawn from a study of CD8+CD57+ T cells in acquired aplastic anemia. Study-level information: Yields of DNA that came from sorted CD4+ and CD8+ cells averaged about 3.3 ug.

Template material for TCR beta VDJ and CDR3 profiling consisted of genomic DNA. TCRdb redid the calling of the reads with MiXCR, one entry per CDR3 protein. The sample includes 450,000 to 600,000 distinct CDR3 sequences, around 30% seen only once; the top ten take 0.82%. All sequencing subjects had displayed CD8+CD57+ cell expansion on flow cytometry. V lost 3 bases, J lost 3 bases, and 5 bases stayed unmatched. The CDR3 covers 14 residues. Germline loops: CDR1 SGHRS, CDR2 YFSETQ. Remarks on this clonotype: A much larger clone lies a single base off, so this may be a read error.

This chain links TRBV5-1 with TRBJ1-2; 7 nucleotides line up with TRBD1. This receptor was identified in a human donor with aplastic anemia. Specimen: sorted CD4+, CD8+, or CD8+CD57+ T cells (not recorded which) from PBMCs. CDR3 bases: TGCGCCAGCAGCTACGGGACAGTGGACTATGGCTACACCTTC. Translated, it gives CASSYGTVDYGYTF.